These 16 T cell receptor beta chains came from one sample sequenced in a study of blood T cells in healthy people across ages. The use of a sample-barcoded 5' primer and a J-beta primer mix characterized a second PCR of about 7 to 12 cycles. TCRdb called the 5' RACE reads again in MiXCR, with one record for every CDR3 protein. The table includes about 680,000 distinct CDR3 sequences, around 45% detected once. The specimen sequenced was blood. All receptors come from a woman aged 55-70 years in good health.

This clonotype was picked up many times. The J gene is TRBJ2-1, the V gene TRBV20-1; 15 bases are a match to TRBD2. CDR1 is DFQATT and CDR2 is SNEGSKA in the germline V gene (reference sequence). V shed 6 bases and J 6 bases; nucleotides not matched to a gene: 3. CDR3 length equals 14 residues. The CDR3 is CSARTSGRGNEQFF. CDR3 coding DNA: TGCAGTGCAAGGACTAGCGGGAGGGGCAATGAGCAGTTCTTC.

V and J are TRBV20-1 and TRBJ2-3; no firm D call. The CDR3 contains 15 residues. V was cut by 1 base and J by 2 bases, with 13 bases left in between. CDR1 is DFQATT and CDR2 is SNEGSKA in the germline V gene (reference sequence). CDR3 region: CSARAQWPSTDTQYF. CDR3 bases: TGCAGTGCTAGAGCCCAGTGGCCCTCCACAGATACGCAGTATTTT.

A few counts support this clonotype. The V and J genes are TRBV10-3 and TRBJ2-7; 10 bases fit TRBD1. Germline CDR1 reads ENHRY; CDR2 reads SYGVKD. CDR3 size: 13 residues. The CDR3 coding sequence is TGTGCGTCCGGGACAGGGGCTAGCGGTGAGCAGTACTTC. It encodes CASGTGASGEQYF.

The V and J genes are TRBV4-3 and TRBJ2-5; TRBD1 is a possible D gene (6 bases). The J call may be faulty, since TRBJ2-7 better matches the DNA end. CDR3 length: 15 residues. Germline V CDR1 and CDR2: LGHNA, YSLEER. DNA for the CDR3: TGCGCCAGCAGCCAAGATAACAGGGTGGTCTACGAGCAGTACTTC. Its protein is CASSQDNRVVYEQYF.

The rearrangement uses TRBV12-3 or TRBV12-4 and TRBJ2-3, with D unresolved. V lost 7 bases, J lost 4 bases, and 12 bases lay in between. CDR3 length: 13 amino acids. The CDR3 region has the DNA TGTGCCAGCAACAAGGTCTGGGCAGATACGCAGTATTTT. Its protein product is CASNKVWADTQYF.

The genes are TRBV11-2 and TRBJ2-7, with D perhaps matching TRBD2 (5 bases). The CDR3 sequence is 14 residues long. Per germline, CDR1 SGHAT and CDR2 FQNNGV. Trimming took 7 bases from V and 3 from J, leaving 16 bases between them. The CDR3 region is CASTQRVGLYEQYF. The CDR3 DNA reads as TGTGCCAGCACCCAAAGGGTAGGACTCTACGAGCAGTACTTC.

The CDR3 reads CASSEDRIGGYTF. The CDR3, as DNA: TGTGCCAGCAGCGAGGACAGGATAGGGGGCTACACCTTC. This rearrangement joins TRBV7-2 to TRBJ1-2, with 7 bases matching TRBD1. The junction had 8 bases not matched to a gene; V was cut back by 5 bases and J by 8 bases. This CDR3 comprises 13 residues. Germline CDR1 and CDR2: SGHTA and FQGNSA.

The chain employs TRBV28 and TRBJ1-2, with 9 positions matching TRBD1. Looked up from germline, CDR1 is MDHEN and CDR2 is SYDVKM. V dropped 3 bases and J dropped 7; count of bases not matched to a gene: 21. CDR3 size: 19 residues. The CDR3 sequence is CASSLRGGLRPRTGVGYTF. The CDR3, as DNA: TGTGCCAGCAGTTTGCGCGGCGGGTTACGACCTCGGACAGGGGTTGGCTACACCTTC.

The chain has TRBV28 and TRBJ2-7; weak D call: TRBD1 (5 bases). V shed 8 bases and J shed 3 bases, with 17 bases lying between them. In germline, CDR1 is MDHEN, CDR2 SYDVKM. The CDR3 runs 14 residues. As DNA, the CDR3 is TGTGCCAGCTCGACAGTCCGAGAATTCTACGAGCAGTACTTC. Translating it yields CASSTVREFYEQYF.

The sample holds a few counts of this clonotype. This rearrangement joins TRBV7-2 to TRBJ1-4; the D gene is possibly TRBD1 (5 bases). This CDR3 is built from 11 residues. The germline V gene has CDR1 SGHTA and CDR2 FQGNSA. V was cut by 3 bases and J by 11 bases, with 7 bases left in between. The CDR3 nucleotides are TGTGCCAGCAGCTTCGGGGACAAACTGTTTTTT. Its translation: CASSFGDKLFF.

V gene TRBV7-2 combines with J gene TRBJ2-4; D is perhaps TRBD2 (6 bases). Germline lookup yields CDR1 SGHTA and CDR2 FQGNSA. The CDR3 runs 15 residues. Trimming removed 2 bases at V and 4 bases at J, with 12 bases between. The CDR3 DNA reads TGTGCCAGCAGCTTACGGACTACCTCGAAAAACATTCAGTACTTC. Protein product: CASSLRTTSKNIQYF.

V gene TRBV5-1 combines with J gene TRBJ2-1, with a possible D match to TRBD2 (5 bases). V lost 4 bases and J lost 8, with 19 bases in between. Germline V gene data show CDR1 as SGHRS and CDR2 as YFSETQ. The CDR3 contains 15 residues. Written as DNA, the CDR3 is TGCGCCAGCAGCAGTAACAGAGGGAGTGGCGATGAGCAGTTCTTC. Its translation is CASSSNRGSGDEQFF. Combining the CDR3 with reference TRBV5-1 and TRBJ2-1 gives the whole variable domain KAGVTQTPRYLIKTRGQQVTLSCSPISGHRSVSWYQQTPGQGLQFLFEYFSETQRNKGNFPGRFSGRQFSNSRSEMNVSTLELGDSALYLCASSSNRGSGDEQFFGPGTRLTVL.

The chain employs TRBV9 and TRBJ2-4; 12 bases agree with TRBD2. The J call is doubtful: the DNA matches TRBJ2-5 better. This CDR3 region has 16 residues. Germline CDR1 reads SGDLS; CDR2 reads YYNGEE. DNA for the CDR3: TGTGCCAGCAGCGTCGCTAGCGGGAGGGTTGGAGAGACCCAGTACTTC. This codes for CASSVASGRVGETQYF.

The J gene is TRBJ1-5, the V gene TRBV20-1; D might be TRBD1 (5 bases). Trimming removed 3 bases from V and 3 bases from J, with 15 bases in between. CDR3 length equals 15 residues. Germline V gene data show CDR1 as DFQATT and CDR2 as SNEGSKA (reference sequence). The CDR3 sequence: CSASRGYSANQPQHF. The CDR3 DNA sequence: TGCAGTGCTAGTAGGGGCTACAGCGCCAATCAGCCCCAGCATTTT.

This chain links TRBV20-1 with TRBJ1-2; the D is unclear. The ends were cut back, 3 bases at V and 6 bases at J, with 17 bases in the middle. Germline V CDR1 and CDR2: DFQATT, SNEGSKA (reference sequence). The CDR3 length is 14 residues. CDR3 sequence reads: CSARPLDGVDGYTF. As DNA, the CDR3 is TGCAGTGCTAGGCCCTTGGACGGGGTGGATGGCTACACCTTC.

The chain employs TRBV29-1 and TRBJ2-5; the match to TRBD1 covers 7 bases. The CDR3 spans 16 residues. The V gene end was trimmed by 3 bases and the J gene end by 5 bases; junction bases not matched to a gene: 15. Germline V CDR1 and CDR2: SQVTM, ANQGSEA. CDR3: CSVDVRPITGVETQYF. CDR3 DNA: TGCAGCGTTGATGTCCGCCCCATAACAGGGGTTGAGACCCAGTACTTC.